Listed below are T cell receptor beta chains from one sample, sequenced in a study of T cells in Graves' hyperthyroidism and ophthalmopathy. From the multiplex PCR reads, TCRdb called clonotypes with MiXCR, one entry per CDR3 protein. Of about 400,000 distinct CDR3 sequences listed, about 14% are singletons. The sequenced sample consisted of blood. These receptors all come from a man younger than 30 with Graves' ophthalmopathy. The CDR3 runs from the conserved cysteine through the conserved F or W. A D gene is named only where the DNA matches it firmly. A clone size is listed for some rows: how often the clone was seen (once, few, many), or a class if it is expanded.

>TRBV2|13|many|TRBJ1-1|-
CASRGTLNTEAFF
TGTGCCAGCAGGGGGACGTTGAACACTGAAGCTTTCTTT
>TRBV18|16|few|TRBJ2-3|-
CASSPPQGGLTDTQYF
TGTGCCAGCTCACCACCTCAGGGTGGGCTCACAGATACGCAGTATTTT
>TRBV29-1|14|-|TRBJ2-3|TRBD2
CSVDRTSVSDTQYF
TGCAGCGTTGACCGGACTAGCGTGTCAGATACGCAGTATTTT
>TRBV30|15|-|TRBJ2-5|TRBD2
CAWSLNMGEGETQYF
TGTGCCTGGAGCTTAAACATGGGGGAGGGAGAGACCCAGTACTTC
>TRBV10-3|15|-|TRBJ2-2|TRBD2
CAISYFSGRTGELFF
TGTGCCATCAGTTATTTTAGCGGGCGGACCGGGGAGCTGTTTTTT
>TRBV15|16|many|TRBJ1-3|-
CATSRDKQPPGNTIYF
TGTGCCACCAGCAGAGATAAACAGCCCCCTGGAAACACCATATATTTT
>TRBV20-1|18|few|TRBJ2-1|TRBD2
CSARDLLADTPLYNEQFF
TGCAGTGCTAGAGATTTACTAGCGGATACCCCCCTTTACAATGAGCAGTTCTTC
>TRBV5-6|15|many|TRBJ2-5|-
CASSKLLRFGETQYF
TGTGCCAGCAGCAAATTACTCAGGTTCGGAGAGACCCAGTACTTC
>TRBV11-2|14|once|TRBJ2-1|-
CASSWGGGTNEQFF
TGTGCCAGCAGCTGGGGGGGGGGCACGAATGAGCAGTTCTTC
>TRBV9|13|-|TRBJ1-3|TRBD1
CASSVGDSLVAHF
TGTGCCAGCAGCGTAGGGGACAGCCTGGTGGCGCATTTT
>TRBV5-8|15|many|TRBJ2-2|TRBD2
CASSPGLVNTGELFF
TGTGCCAGCAGCCCGGGACTAGTGAACACCGGGGAGCTGTTTTTT
>TRBV6-1|16|many|TRBJ1-2|TRBD1
CASSYSSGQGKGGYTF
TGTGCCAGCAGTTACAGTTCGGGACAGGGGAAGGGTGGCTACACCTTC
>TRBV14|13|few|TRBJ1-5|-
CASSPNGGQPQHF
TGTGCCAGCAGTCCTAATGGGGGTCAGCCCCAGCATTTT
>TRBV24-1|17|few|TRBJ2-2|TRBD1
CATSDPGTGGVTGELFF
TGTGCCACCAGTGACCCCGGGACAGGGGGTGTTACCGGGGAGCTGTTTTTT
>TRBV14|13|many|TRBJ2-3|-
CASSQNPGDTQYF
TGTGCCAGCAGCCAAAATCCAGGGGACACGCAGTATTTT
>TRBV6-5|16|few|TRBJ2-3|TRBD1
CASSYSGGTGSDTQYF
TGTGCCAGCAGTTACTCGGGCGGGACAGGGTCAGATACGCAGTATTTT
>TRBV18|13|few|TRBJ2-1|TRBD1
CASSIGQGAEQFF
TGTGCCAGCTCCATTGGACAGGGAGCTGAGCAGTTCTTC
>TRBV9|15|-|TRBJ2-7|TRBD1
CASSAGTGRGNEQYF
TGTGCCAGCAGCGCAGGGACAGGGAGGGGCAATGAGCAGTACTTC
>TRBV5-5|14|-|TRBJ2-1|-
CASSSPWILGEQFF
TGTGCCAGCAGCTCCCCCTGGATATTGGGTGAGCAGTTCTTC
>TRBV19|15|many|TRBJ1-1|TRBD1
CASSGATGARTEAFF
TGTGCCAGTAGTGGAGCGACAGGGGCTCGCACTGAAGCTTTCTTT
>TRBV7-2|15|-|TRBJ2-1|TRBD2
CASSTSGAAYNEQFF
TGTGCCAGCAGCACTAGCGGGGCCGCCTACAATGAGCAGTTCTTC
>TRBV18|16|-|TRBJ2-5|TRBD1
CASSQLTGVSKETQYF
TGTGCCAGCTCACAACTCACAGGGGTGAGCAAAGAGACCCAGTACTTC
>TRBV29-1|13|many|TRBJ2-7|-
CSVEDGEFYEQYF
TGCAGCGTTGAAGATGGGGAGTTCTACGAGCAGTACTTC
>TRBV20-1|14|many|TRBJ2-1|-
CSVRGADSYNEQFF
TGCAGTGTGAGGGGGGCCGACTCCTACAATGAGCAGTTCTTC
>TRBV29-1|14|few|TRBJ2-1|TRBD2
CSVASGRAYNEQFF
TGCAGCGTCGCTAGCGGGAGGGCTTACAATGAGCAGTTCTTC
>TRBV2|12|many|TRBJ1-1|-
CASRRDNTEAFF
TGTGCCAGCAGGAGGGATAACACTGAAGCTTTCTTT
>TRBV6-6|14|many|TRBJ2-5|-
CASSYSRGGETQYF
TGTGCCAGCAGTTACTCAAGGGGGGGAGAGACCCAGTACTTC
>TRBV6-1|15|many|TRBJ2-1|TRBD2
CASRWGSSGNNEQFF
TGTGCCAGCAGGTGGGGGTCTAGCGGAAACAATGAGCAGTTCTTC
>TRBV30|12|-|TRBJ2-2|-
CALGQNTGELFF
TGTGCCTTGGGACAGAACACCGGGGAGCTGTTTTTT
>TRBV2|18|many|TRBJ2-5|TRBD1
CASSALRDRGTIHETQYF
TGTGCCAGCAGTGCTCTCCGGGACAGGGGGACAATTCATGAGACCCAGTACTTC
>TRBV4-1|15|-|TRBJ2-5|TRBD1
CASSLSGTGEETQYF
TGCGCCAGCAGCCTATCCGGGACAGGGGAAGAGACCCAGTACTTC
>TRBV20-1|15|many|TRBJ2-7|TRBD1
CSANPGGQGNYEQYF
TGCAGTGCTAACCCGGGGGGACAGGGGAACTACGAGCAGTACTTC
>TRBV6-1|19|-|TRBJ2-4|TRBD1
CASSELTLTGGSAKNIQYF
TGTGCCAGCAGTGAACTCACTTTAACAGGGGGCTCTGCCAAAAACATTCAGTACTTC
>TRBV4-1|16|many|TRBJ2-1|-
CASSQETGSSYNEQFF
TGCGCCAGCAGCCAAGAGACTGGGAGCTCCTACAATGAGCAGTTCTTC
>TRBV9|13|few|TRBJ1-2|TRBD1
CASSVRQGEGYTF
TGTGCCAGCAGTGTAAGACAGGGCGAGGGCTACACCTTC
>TRBV18|15|many|TRBJ2-7|TRBD1
CASSPPDRDFYEQYF
TGTGCCAGCTCACCTCCGGACAGGGACTTCTACGAGCAGTACTTC
>TRBV18|15|few|TRBJ1-1|TRBD1
CASSRGQGTSTEAFF
TGTGCCAGCTCGCGTGGACAGGGGACGAGCACTGAAGCTTTCTTT
>TRBV28|18|many|TRBJ1-1|TRBD1
CASSLSIPGQGIDTEAFF
TGTGCCAGCAGTTTGTCAATACCGGGACAGGGTATAGACACTGAAGCTTTCTTT
>TRBV12-5|13|many|TRBJ2-7|-
CASCLWCSYEQYF
TGTGCTAGTTGTCTCTGGTGCTCCTACGAGCAGTACTTC
>TRBV20-1|16|few|TRBJ1-1|TRBD1
CSARARTGTWNTEAFF
TGCAGTGCTAGGGCTAGGACAGGGACGTGGAACACTGAAGCTTTCTTT
>TRBV19|14|-|TRBJ1-5|-
CASSSKDSNQPQHF
TGTGCCAGTAGTTCAAAGGATAGCAATCAGCCCCAGCATTTT
>TRBV28|14|many|TRBJ2-1|-
CATQELAVTYEQFF
TGTGCCACCCAAGAGCTAGCCGTTACCTATGAGCAGTTCTTC
>TRBV6-5|17|-|TRBJ2-5|TRBD1
CASSYFRVGQGVETQYF
TGTGCCAGCAGTTACTTTCGTGTAGGACAGGGGGTGGAGACCCAGTACTTC
>TRBV19|14|few|TRBJ2-7|-
CASSHIDGGYEQYF
TGTGCCAGTAGTCACATTGACGGAGGCTACGAGCAGTACTTC
>TRBV6-1|12|-|TRBJ1-5|-
CASSGQGTSRHF
TGTGCCAGCAGTGGCCAGGGCACCTCACGGCATTTT
>TRBV11-3|12|-|TRBJ2-4|-
CASSAAGTQEYF
TGTGCCAGCAGCGCCGCCGGGACACAAGAGTACTTC
>TRBV11-3|15|-|TRBJ1-1|TRBD1
CASSPGGAGGSEAFF
TGTGCCAGCAGCCCCGGCGGGGCAGGGGGATCTGAAGCTTTCTTT
>TRBV3-1|14|many|TRBJ2-1|-
CASSQEGTTKEQFF
TGTGCCAGCAGCCAAGAAGGGACAACTAAAGAGCAGTTCTTC
>TRBV6-5|15|-|TRBJ2-7|TRBD1
CASSYSTGPNYEQYF
TGTGCCAGCAGTTACTCGACAGGGCCCAACTACGAGCAGTACTTC
>TRBV7-2|12|many|TRBJ2-1|-
CASSLTPNEQFF
TGTGCCAGCAGCTTAACCCCCAATGAGCAGTTCTTC
>TRBV7-9|11|many|TRBJ2-1|-
CASSPSATMFF
TGTGCCAGCAGCCCCTCGGCCACGATGTTCTTC
>TRBV6-1|15|many|TRBJ2-1|TRBD2
CASSLAGTPYNEQFF
TGTGCCAGCAGTCTAGCGGGAACCCCCTACAATGAGCAGTTCTTC
>TRBV11-2|13|many|TRBJ2-7|TRBD2
CASSFGLAGEQYF
TGTGCCAGCAGCTTCGGACTAGCTGGAGAGCAGTACTTC